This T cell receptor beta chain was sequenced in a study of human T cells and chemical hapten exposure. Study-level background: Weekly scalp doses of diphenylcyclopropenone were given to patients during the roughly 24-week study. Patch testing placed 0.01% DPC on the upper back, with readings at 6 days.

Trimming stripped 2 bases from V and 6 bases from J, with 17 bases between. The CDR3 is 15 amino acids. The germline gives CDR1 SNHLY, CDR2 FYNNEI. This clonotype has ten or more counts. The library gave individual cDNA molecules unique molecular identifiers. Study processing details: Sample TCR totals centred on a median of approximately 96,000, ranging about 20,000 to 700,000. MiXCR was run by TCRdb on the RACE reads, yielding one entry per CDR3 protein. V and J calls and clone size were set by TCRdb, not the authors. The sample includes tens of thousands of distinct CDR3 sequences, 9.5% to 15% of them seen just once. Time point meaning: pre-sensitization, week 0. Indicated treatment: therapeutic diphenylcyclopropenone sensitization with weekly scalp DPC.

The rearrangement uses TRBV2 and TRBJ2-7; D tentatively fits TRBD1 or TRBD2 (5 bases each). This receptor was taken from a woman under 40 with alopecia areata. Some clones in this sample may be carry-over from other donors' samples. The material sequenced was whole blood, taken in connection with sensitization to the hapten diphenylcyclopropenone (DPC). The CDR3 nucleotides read TGTGCCAGCAGTGAATTGGGGACCCTCCTCGGCGAGCAGTACTTC. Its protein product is CASSELGTLLGEQYF.